The clone carrying this TCR beta chain was picked up a small number of times. Its matching antigen is unknown. With a J-beta primer mix and a sample-barcoded 5' primer, a second PCR ran 7 to 11 cycles. TCRdb re-called the 5' RACE reads with MiXCR, one entry per CDR3 protein. The sample carries roughly 930,000 distinct CDR3 sequences, roughly 50% recorded once. The sample originates from a study of blood T cells in healthy people across ages. Whole-study findings and limits: PBMC samples, being unsorted, prevented any conclusive comparison of naive and antigen-experienced cells.

The V gene's germline CDR1 is MGHDK and CDR2 SYGVNS. The V end lost 1 base, the J end lost 5 bases, and 8 bases lay between the germline ends. This CDR3 region has 13 residues. The chain uses TRBV25-1 and TRBJ1-2, with D possibly TRBD1 on 5 matching bases. The source is a man aged 25 to 45 in good health. Material: blood. CDR3: CASSELGQYGYTF. CDR3 bases: TGTGCCAGCAGTGAATTGGGGCAGTATGGCTACACCTTC.